This TCR beta chain stems from a study of blood T cells in healthy people across ages. Study results and limitations: Age advanced and TCR beta diversity per million T cells fell, roughly linearly. When one million T cells were used, diversity estimates were thought to be underestimates.

Primers used in a second PCR of roughly 7 to 12 cycles were a sample-barcoded 5' primer and a J-beta primer mix. MiXCR, run by TCRdb on the 5' RACE reads, gives a single entry per CDR3 protein. The table includes about 1.5 million distinct CDR3 sequences, roughly 45% detected once. This CDR3 is 16 amino acids long. Germline values: CDR1 KGHSH, CDR2 LQKENI. Worth noting for this clonotype: Its antigen is unknown.

The J gene is TRBJ2-1, the V gene TRBV18; 11 positions agree with TRBD1. The end of the DNA fits TRBJ2-7 better, so the J call may be wrong. Sequenced input: blood. This TCR was sampled from a woman aged 18-35 years in good health. In DNA form, the CDR3 reads TGTGCCAGCTCACCAAAGGGACAGGGGGTTCACAATGAGCAGTACTTC. Its translation: CASSPKGQGVHNEQYF.